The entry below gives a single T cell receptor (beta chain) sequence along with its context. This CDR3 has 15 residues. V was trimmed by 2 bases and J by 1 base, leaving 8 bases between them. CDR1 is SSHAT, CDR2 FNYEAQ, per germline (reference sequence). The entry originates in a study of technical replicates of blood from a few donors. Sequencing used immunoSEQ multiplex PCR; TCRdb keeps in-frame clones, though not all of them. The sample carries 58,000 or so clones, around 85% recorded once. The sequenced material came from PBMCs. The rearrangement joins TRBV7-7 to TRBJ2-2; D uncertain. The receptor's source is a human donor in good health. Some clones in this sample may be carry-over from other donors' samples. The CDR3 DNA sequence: TGTGCCAGCAGCTTATACCCAGAGAACACCGGGGAGCTGTTTTTT. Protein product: CASSLYPENTGELFF.